Below, 4 T cell receptor beta chains from the same sample are listed, as sequenced in a study of blood T cell repertoires in COVID-19. Sequenced by immunoSEQ multiplex PCR; TCRdb stores in-frame clones only, minus some. Of under 300,000 clones in the sample, over 75% were seen once. Specimen: peripheral blood. All receptors derive from a woman aged 25 to 39 with acute or convalescent COVID-19.

The chain employs TRBV7-8 and TRBJ1-5; D gene unclear. Germline V lookup: CDR1 SGHVS, CDR2 FQNEAQ. Between the trimmed V and J ends, which lost 5 bases and 3 bases, there was a span of 14 bases. The CDR3 contains 15 residues. CDR3 sequence reads: CASSLSSAPNQPQHF. The CDR3 DNA reads TGTGCCAGCAGCCTCTCCAGTGCCCCCAATCAGCCCCAGCATTTT.

V gene TRBV7-2 combines with J gene TRBJ1-2; D is undetermined. This CDR3 region has 11 residues. The germline V gene encodes CDR1 SGHTA and CDR2 FQGNSA. Trimming took off 5 bases at V and 1 base at J, with 2 bases between the two ends. In DNA, the CDR3 is TGTGCCAGCAGCCTTAACTATGGCTACACCTTC. Translated, it gives CASSLNYGYTF. The full variable domain, with the rest looked up from reference TRBV7-2 and TRBJ1-2, is GAGVSQSPSNKVTEKGKDVELRCDPISGHTALYWYRQSLGQGLEFLIYFQGNSAPDKSGLPSDRFSAERTGGSVSTLTIQRTQQEDSAVYLCASSLNYGYTFGSGTRLTVV.

This chain links TRBV7-9 with TRBJ2-4; the match to TRBD1 covers 9 bases. The V and J ends lost 4 bases and 1 base, in that order; junction bases with no gene match: 5. The CDR3 consists of 16 residues. Germline values: CDR1 SEHNR, CDR2 FQNEAQ (reference sequence). CDR3 sequence: CASSSSGTGAKNIQYF. The CDR3 DNA is TGTGCCAGCAGCTCATCCGGGACAGGGGCCAAAAACATTCAGTACTTC.

This chain connects TRBV19 to TRBJ2-5; 9 nucleotides line up with TRBD1. This CDR3 has 14 amino acids. Trimming cost V 6 bases and J 4 bases; bases outside gene matches: 6. CDR1 and CDR2 from the germline V gene are LNHDA and SQIVND (reference sequence). The CDR3 here is CASSSTGGGETQYF. The DNA of the CDR3 is TGTGCCAGTAGCTCGACAGGGGGTGGAGAGACCCAGTACTTC.